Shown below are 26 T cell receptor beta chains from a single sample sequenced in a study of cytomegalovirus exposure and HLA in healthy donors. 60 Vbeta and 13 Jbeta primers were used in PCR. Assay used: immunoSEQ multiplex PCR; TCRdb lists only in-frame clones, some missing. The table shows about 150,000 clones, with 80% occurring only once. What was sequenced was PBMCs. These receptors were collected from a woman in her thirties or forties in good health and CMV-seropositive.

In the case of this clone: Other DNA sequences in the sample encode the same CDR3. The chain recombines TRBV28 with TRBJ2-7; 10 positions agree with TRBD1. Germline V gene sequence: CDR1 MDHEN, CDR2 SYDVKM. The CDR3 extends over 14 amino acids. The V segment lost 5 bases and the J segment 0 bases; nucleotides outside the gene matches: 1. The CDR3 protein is CASSRTGGSYEQYF. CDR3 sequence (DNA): TGTGCCAGCAGTCGGACAGGGGGCTCCTACGAGCAGTACTTC.

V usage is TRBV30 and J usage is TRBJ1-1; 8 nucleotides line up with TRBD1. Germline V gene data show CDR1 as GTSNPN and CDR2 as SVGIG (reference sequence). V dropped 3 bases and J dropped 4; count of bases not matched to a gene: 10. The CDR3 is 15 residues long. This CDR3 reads CAWSTLGQGGTEAFF. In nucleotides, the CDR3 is TGTGCCTGGAGCACGTTAGGACAGGGTGGCACTGAAGCTTTCTTT.

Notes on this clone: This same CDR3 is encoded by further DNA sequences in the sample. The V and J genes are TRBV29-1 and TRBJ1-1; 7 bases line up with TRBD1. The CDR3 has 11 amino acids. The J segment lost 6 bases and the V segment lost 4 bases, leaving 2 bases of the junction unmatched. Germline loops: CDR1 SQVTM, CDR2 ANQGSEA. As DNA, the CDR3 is TGCAGCGTTGGTACAGGGGCTGAAGCTTTCTTT. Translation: CSVGTGAEAFF.

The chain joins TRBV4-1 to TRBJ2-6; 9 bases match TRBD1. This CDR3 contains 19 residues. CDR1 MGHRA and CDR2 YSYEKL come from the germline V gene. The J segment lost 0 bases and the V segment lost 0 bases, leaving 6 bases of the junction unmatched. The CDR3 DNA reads TGCGCCAGCAGCCAAGATCCGGGACAGGGCCTCTCTGGGGCCAACGTCCTGACTTTC. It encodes CASSQDPGQGLSGANVLTF.

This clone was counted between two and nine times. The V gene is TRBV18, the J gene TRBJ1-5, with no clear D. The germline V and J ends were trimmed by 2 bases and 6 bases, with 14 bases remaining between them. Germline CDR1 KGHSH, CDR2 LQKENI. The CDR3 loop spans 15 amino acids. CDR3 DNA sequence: TGTGCCAGCTCACCAAACAGCGGGTCTCTTCAGCCCCAGCATTTT. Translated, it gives CASSPNSGSLQPQHF. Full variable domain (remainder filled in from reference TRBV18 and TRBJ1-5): NAGVMQNPRHLVRRRGQEARLRCSPMKGHSHVYWYRQLPEEGLKFMVYLQKENIIDESGMPKERFSAEFPKEGPSILRIQQVVRGDSAAYFCASSPNSGSLQPQHFGDGTRLSIL.

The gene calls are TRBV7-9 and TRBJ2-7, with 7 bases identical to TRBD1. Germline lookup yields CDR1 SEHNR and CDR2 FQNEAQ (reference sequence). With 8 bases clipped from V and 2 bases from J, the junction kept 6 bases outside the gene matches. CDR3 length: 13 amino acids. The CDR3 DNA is TGTGCCAGCCTTGGGACAGATACCTACGAGCAGTACTTC. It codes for CASLGTDTYEQYF.

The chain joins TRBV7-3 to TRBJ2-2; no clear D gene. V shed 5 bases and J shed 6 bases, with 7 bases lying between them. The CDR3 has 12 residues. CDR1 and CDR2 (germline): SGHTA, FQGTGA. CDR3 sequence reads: CASSATAGELFF. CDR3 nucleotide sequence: TGTGCCAGCAGCGCGACTGCCGGGGAGCTGTTTTTT.

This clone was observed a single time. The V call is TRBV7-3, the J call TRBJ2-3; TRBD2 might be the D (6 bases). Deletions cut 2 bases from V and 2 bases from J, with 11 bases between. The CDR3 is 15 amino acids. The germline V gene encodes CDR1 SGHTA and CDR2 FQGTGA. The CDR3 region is CASSLGAGYTDTQYF. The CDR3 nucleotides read TGTGCCAGCAGCTTAGGGGCGGGGTACACAGATACGCAGTATTTT.

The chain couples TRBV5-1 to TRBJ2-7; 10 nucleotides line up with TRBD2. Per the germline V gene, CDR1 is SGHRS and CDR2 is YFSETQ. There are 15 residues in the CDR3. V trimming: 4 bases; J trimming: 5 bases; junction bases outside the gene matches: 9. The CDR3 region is CASSESSGSIHEQYF. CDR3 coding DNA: TGCGCCAGCAGCGAGTCTAGCGGGAGTATCCACGAGCAGTACTTC.

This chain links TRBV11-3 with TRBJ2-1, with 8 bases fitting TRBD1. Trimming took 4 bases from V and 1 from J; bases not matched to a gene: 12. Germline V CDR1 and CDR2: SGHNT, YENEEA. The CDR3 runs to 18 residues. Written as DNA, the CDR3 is TGTGCCAGCAGCTCAGGGACAGGTCGGACTTCGTCCTACAATGAGCAGTTCTTC. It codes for CASSSGTGRTSSYNEQFF.

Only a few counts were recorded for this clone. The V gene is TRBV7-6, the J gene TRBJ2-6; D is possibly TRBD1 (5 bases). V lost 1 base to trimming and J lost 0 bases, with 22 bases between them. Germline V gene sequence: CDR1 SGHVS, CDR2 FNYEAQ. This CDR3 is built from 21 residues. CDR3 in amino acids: CASSLGGLGRVLLSGANVLTF. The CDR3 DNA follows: TGTGCCAGCAGCTTAGGGGGCCTGGGCAGAGTACTTCTCTCTGGGGCCAACGTCCTGACTTTC.

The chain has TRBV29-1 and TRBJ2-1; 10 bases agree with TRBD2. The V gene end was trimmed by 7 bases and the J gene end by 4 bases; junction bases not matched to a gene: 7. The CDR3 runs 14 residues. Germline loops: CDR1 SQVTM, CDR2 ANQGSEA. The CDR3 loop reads CSASGTSVYNEQFF. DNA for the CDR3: TGCAGCGCCTCCGGGACTAGCGTTTACAATGAGCAGTTCTTC.

DNA for the CDR3: TGTGCCATACGGGAGGGGGACGACTATGGCTACACCTTC. Translated, it gives CAIREGDDYGYTF. The V gene is TRBV10-3, the J gene TRBJ1-2, with TRBD1 as a possible D gene (6 bases). The CDR3 spans 13 residues. V lost 9 bases and J 3 bases, leaving 14 bases between the germline ends. Germline CDR1 is ENHRY and CDR2 is SYGVKD.

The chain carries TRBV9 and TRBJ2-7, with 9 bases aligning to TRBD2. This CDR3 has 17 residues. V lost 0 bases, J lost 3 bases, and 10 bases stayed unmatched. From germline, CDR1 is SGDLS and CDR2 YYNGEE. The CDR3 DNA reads TGTGCCAGCAGCGTAGCGGCGGGAGGGCCTTTATTCTACGAGCAGTACTTC. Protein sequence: CASSVAAGGPLFYEQYF.

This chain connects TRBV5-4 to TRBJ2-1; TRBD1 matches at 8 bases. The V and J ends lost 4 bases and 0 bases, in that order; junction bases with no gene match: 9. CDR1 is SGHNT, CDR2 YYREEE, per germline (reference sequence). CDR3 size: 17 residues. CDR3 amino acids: CASSRGQGKSSYNEQFF. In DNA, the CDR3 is TGTGCCAGCAGCCGAGGACAGGGTAAGAGCTCCTACAATGAGCAGTTCTTC.

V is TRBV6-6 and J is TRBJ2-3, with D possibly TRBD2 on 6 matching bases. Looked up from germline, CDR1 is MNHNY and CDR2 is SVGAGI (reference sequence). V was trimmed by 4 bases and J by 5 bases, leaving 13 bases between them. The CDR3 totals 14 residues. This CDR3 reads CASSLTSGRDTQYF. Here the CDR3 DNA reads TGTGCCAGCAGTTTAACCTCCGGGAGAGATACGCAGTATTTT.

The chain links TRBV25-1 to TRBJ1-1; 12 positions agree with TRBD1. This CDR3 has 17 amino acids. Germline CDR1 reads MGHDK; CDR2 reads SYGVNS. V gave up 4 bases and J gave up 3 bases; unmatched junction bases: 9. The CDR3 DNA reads TGTGCCAGCAGTGGGGGGACAGGGGGCGTGAGGGACACTGAAGCTTTCTTT. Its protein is CASSGGTGGVRDTEAFF.

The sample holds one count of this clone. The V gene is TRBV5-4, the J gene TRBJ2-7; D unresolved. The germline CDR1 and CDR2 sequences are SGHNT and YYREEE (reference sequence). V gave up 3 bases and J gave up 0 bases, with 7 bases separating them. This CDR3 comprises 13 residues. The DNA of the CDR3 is TGTGCCAGCAGCTCGAGGAGCTCCTACGAGCAGTACTTC. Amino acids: CASSSRSSYEQYF.

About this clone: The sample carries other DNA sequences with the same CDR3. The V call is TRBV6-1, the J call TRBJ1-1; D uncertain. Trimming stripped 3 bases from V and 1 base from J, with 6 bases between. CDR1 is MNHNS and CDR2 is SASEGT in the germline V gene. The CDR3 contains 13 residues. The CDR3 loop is CASSEGRNTEAFF. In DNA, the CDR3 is TGTGCCAGCAGTGAGGGGAGGAACACTGAAGCTTTCTTT.

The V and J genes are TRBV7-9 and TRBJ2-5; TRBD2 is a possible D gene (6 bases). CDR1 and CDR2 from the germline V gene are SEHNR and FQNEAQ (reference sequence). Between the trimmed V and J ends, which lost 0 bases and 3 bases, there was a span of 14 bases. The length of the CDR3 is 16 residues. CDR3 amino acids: CASSLASWDLKETQYF. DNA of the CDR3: TGTGCCAGCAGCTTAGCGTCTTGGGACTTAAAAGAGACCCAGTACTTC.

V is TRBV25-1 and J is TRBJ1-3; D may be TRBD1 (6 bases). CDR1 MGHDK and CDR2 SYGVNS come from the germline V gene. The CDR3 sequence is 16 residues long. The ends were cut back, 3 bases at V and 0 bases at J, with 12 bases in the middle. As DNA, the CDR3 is TGTGCCAGCAGTGATCACAGGGCCGTCTCTGGAAACACCATATATTTT. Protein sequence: CASSDHRAVSGNTIYF. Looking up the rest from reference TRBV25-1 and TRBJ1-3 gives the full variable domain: EADIYQTPRYLVIGTGKKITLECSQTMGHDKMYWYQQDPGMELHLIHYSYGVNSTEKGDLSSESTVSRIRTEHFPLTLESARPSHTSQYLCASSDHRAVSGNTIYFGEGSWLTVV.

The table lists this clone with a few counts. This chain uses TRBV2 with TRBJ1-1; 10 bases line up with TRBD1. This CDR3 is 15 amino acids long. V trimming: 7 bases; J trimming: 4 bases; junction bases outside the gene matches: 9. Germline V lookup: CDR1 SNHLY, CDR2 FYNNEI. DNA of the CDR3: TGTGCCAGCAACCAGGGACAGGGGCGGGCCACTGAAGCTTTCTTT. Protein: CASNQGQGRATEAFF.

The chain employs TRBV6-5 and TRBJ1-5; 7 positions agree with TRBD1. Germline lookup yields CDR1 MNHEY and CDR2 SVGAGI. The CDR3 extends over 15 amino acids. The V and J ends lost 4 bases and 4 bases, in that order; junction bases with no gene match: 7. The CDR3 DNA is TGTGCCAGCAGTTCAACAGGGGCGGAAAATCAGCCCCAGCATTTT. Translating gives CASSSTGAENQPQHF.

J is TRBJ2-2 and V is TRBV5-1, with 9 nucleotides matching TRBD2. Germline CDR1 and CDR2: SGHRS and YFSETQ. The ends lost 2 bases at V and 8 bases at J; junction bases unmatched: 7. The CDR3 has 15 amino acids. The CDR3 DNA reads TGCGCCAGCAGCTTCCGCCTAGCGGGACCAGGGGAGCTGTTTTTT. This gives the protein CASSFRLAGPGELFF.

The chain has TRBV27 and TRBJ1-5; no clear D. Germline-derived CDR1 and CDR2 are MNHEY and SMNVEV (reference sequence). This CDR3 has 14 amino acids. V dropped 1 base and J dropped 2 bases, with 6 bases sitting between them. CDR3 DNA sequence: TGTGCCAGCAGTTTATGGAGGGGCAATCAGCCCCAGCATTTT. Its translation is CASSLWRGNQPQHF.

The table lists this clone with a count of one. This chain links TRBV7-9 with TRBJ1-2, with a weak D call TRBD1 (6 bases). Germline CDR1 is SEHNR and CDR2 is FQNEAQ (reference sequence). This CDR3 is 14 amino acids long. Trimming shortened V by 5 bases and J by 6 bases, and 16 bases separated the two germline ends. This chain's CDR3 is CASSPGQIANGYTF. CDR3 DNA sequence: TGTGCCAGCAGCCCCGGACAGATTGCGAATGGCTACACCTTC.